This T cell receptor (beta chain) was recovered during a study of blood T cell repertoires in COVID-19. Participant ages covered roughly 18 to 90 years across 20 to 25 US areas. Clinical history reported by participants formed the basis on which cohorts were assigned. Donors of Cohort 3 who recovered were those that had two negative PCRs, clearance, or symptom resolution. The CDR3 contains 13 residues. Germline-derived CDR1 and CDR2 are ENHRY and SYGVKD. V lost 2 bases to trimming and J lost 4 bases, with 8 bases between them. The protocol was immunoSEQ multiplex PCR, while the TCRdb copy is restricted to in-frame clones and leaves out a portion. The table records approximately 280,000 clones, roughly 90% of them present only once.

This TCR was recovered from a woman aged 55-75 years who had recovered from COVID-19. V gene TRBV10-3 combines with J gene TRBJ1-2, with D unresolved. Sequencing input: PBMCs or T cells enriched from blood (not recorded which). The CDR3 reads CAISEGAGYGYTF. CDR3 coding DNA: TGTGCCATCAGTGAGGGTGCAGGCTATGGCTACACCTTC.